The clone carrying this T cell receptor beta chain was seen a few times. The sample originates from a study of blood T cell repertoires in COVID-19. Study context: Nucleic acid was either cDNA or gDNA, and it came from T cells, B-cell-depleted T cells, or PBMCs.

The data were produced by immunoSEQ multiplex PCR, yet TCRdb's version contains in-frame clones alone and is incomplete. The sample lists over 200,000 clones; roughly nine tenths were seen once. The J segment lost 8 bases and the V segment lost 7 bases, leaving 6 bases of the junction unmatched. The germline V gene has CDR1 SEHNR and CDR2 FQNEAQ (reference sequence). This CDR3 is 14 amino acids long. This sequence was found in a human donor in a cohort exposed to, infected with or recovered from COVID-19 (not recorded which). The donor label of this sample is uncertain. The chain recombines TRBV7-9 with TRBJ1-4; 11 bases are a match to TRBD1. Sequencing used PBMCs or T cells enriched from blood (not recorded which). This CDR3 is CASTKGQGEEKLFF. The CDR3 bases are TGTGCCAGCACTAAGGGACAGGGGGAAGAAAAACTGTTTTTT.